The rows below give T cell receptor beta chains drawn from one sample of a study of CD8+ T cells in alopecia areata. Profiled with immunoSEQ multiplex PCR; TCRdb holds only in-frame clones, not every one. The sample shows 150,000 to 200,000 clones, around 64% of them seen only once. Sequencing was performed on CD4+ T cells sorted from blood, taken around week 49, from a patient treated with tofacitinib. These receptors originate from a human donor with alopecia areata. The CDR3 runs from the conserved cysteine through the conserved F or W. Each record gives: V gene, CDR3 length, clone size, D gene, J gene, CDR3 DNA, CDR3 protein. D genes are given only for firm matches. Rows give clone size only sometimes, using once, few, many, or a class for an expanded clone.

v_call: TRBV9; cdr3_length: 13; clone_size: NA; d_call: NA; j_call: TRBJ2-3; cdr3_nt: TGTGCCAGCAGCGTGTACCCCACAGATACGCAGTATTTT; cdr3_aa: CASSVYPTDTQYF
v_call: TRBV9; cdr3_length: 15; clone_size: few; d_call: NA; j_call: TRBJ2-4; cdr3_nt: TGTGCCAGCAGCGCCGACCGGGACATGGGGAACATTCAGTACTTC; cdr3_aa: CASSADRDMGNIQYF
v_call: TRBV19; cdr3_length: 14; clone_size: NA; d_call: NA; j_call: TRBJ1-5; cdr3_nt: TGTGCCAGTAGCCGCCAGGGTGGCAATCAGCCCCAGCATTTT; cdr3_aa: CASSRQGGNQPQHF
v_call: TRBV5-1; cdr3_length: 14; clone_size: NA; d_call: NA; j_call: TRBJ1-1; cdr3_nt: TGCGCCAGCAGCTCACAGTCTGGAAACACTGAAGCTTTCTTT; cdr3_aa: CASSSQSGNTEAFF
v_call: TRBV10-3; cdr3_length: 16; clone_size: once; d_call: TRBD1; j_call: TRBJ1-5; cdr3_nt: TGTGCCATCAGTGGGGGGGGACAGGGTACCGATCAGCCCCAGCATTTT; cdr3_aa: CAISGGGQGTDQPQHF
v_call: TRBV2; cdr3_length: 11; clone_size: NA; d_call: NA; j_call: TRBJ1-6; cdr3_nt: TGTGCCAGCAGTGCCCTAGCCTACCTCCACTTT; cdr3_aa: CASSALAYLHF
v_call: TRBV5-1; cdr3_length: 12; clone_size: NA; d_call: NA; j_call: TRBJ2-5; cdr3_nt: TGCGCCAGCAGCCAGGACTCAGAGACCCAGTACTTC; cdr3_aa: CASSQDSETQYF
v_call: TRBV7-2; cdr3_length: 15; clone_size: many; d_call: TRBD2; j_call: TRBJ2-1; cdr3_nt: TGTGCCAGCAGCTTAGGAGCGGGGGCCAACAATGAGCAGTTCTTC; cdr3_aa: CASSLGAGANNEQFF
v_call: TRBV30; cdr3_length: 13; clone_size: NA; d_call: NA; j_call: TRBJ1-1; cdr3_nt: TGTGCCTGGAGTAGGGCTGTGAACACTGAAGCTTTCTTT; cdr3_aa: CAWSRAVNTEAFF
v_call: TRBV7-7; cdr3_length: 13; clone_size: NA; d_call: NA; j_call: TRBJ2-2; cdr3_nt: TGTGCCAGCAGCCCCCAGGGCACCGGGGAGCTGTTTTTT; cdr3_aa: CASSPQGTGELFF
v_call: TRBV7-3; cdr3_length: 15; clone_size: NA; d_call: NA; j_call: TRBJ2-1; cdr3_nt: TGTGCCAGCAGCTTAATGGCGGGGACTTACAATGAGCAGTTCTTC; cdr3_aa: CASSLMAGTYNEQFF
v_call: TRBV5-4; cdr3_length: 15; clone_size: few; d_call: TRBD2; j_call: TRBJ2-3; cdr3_nt: TGTGCCAGCAGCCTTAGCGGGGGGAGCACAGATACGCAGTATTTT; cdr3_aa: CASSLSGGSTDTQYF
v_call: TRBV7-2; cdr3_length: 15; clone_size: NA; d_call: NA; j_call: TRBJ2-7; cdr3_nt: TGTGCCAGCAGCTTACGTACAGGGATAACCTACGAGCAGTACTTC; cdr3_aa: CASSLRTGITYEQYF
v_call: TRBV11-1; cdr3_length: 18; clone_size: NA; d_call: TRBD2; j_call: TRBJ2-1; cdr3_nt: TGTGCCAGCAGCCGCGCGCGGGGGATTACTAGTTTCTACAATGAGCAGTTCTTC; cdr3_aa: CASSRARGITSFYNEQFF
v_call: TRBV21-1; cdr3_length: 15; clone_size: NA; d_call: NA; j_call: TRBJ1-2; cdr3_nt: TGTGCCAGCAGCACGCCCAGGGAGACAGTTGATGGCTACACCTTC; cdr3_aa: CASSTPRETVDGYTF
v_call: TRBV5-1; cdr3_length: 14; clone_size: few; d_call: TRBD1; j_call: TRBJ2-1; cdr3_nt: TGCGCCAGCAGCCCCGGGGACAGGGAAAATGAGCAGTTCTTC; cdr3_aa: CASSPGDRENEQFF
v_call: TRBV5-6; cdr3_length: 13; clone_size: NA; d_call: NA; j_call: TRBJ1-5; cdr3_nt: TGTGCCAGCAGCCGGGACCGCAATCAGCCCCAGCATTTT; cdr3_aa: CASSRDRNQPQHF
v_call: TRBV2; cdr3_length: 12; clone_size: NA; d_call: NA; j_call: TRBJ2-7; cdr3_nt: TGTGCCAGCAGCGGGGAGTCCTACGAGCAGTACTTC; cdr3_aa: CASSGESYEQYF
v_call: TRBV30; cdr3_length: 11; clone_size: few; d_call: NA; j_call: TRBJ1-2; cdr3_nt: TGTGCCTGGAGGGGGATCTATGGCTACACCTTC; cdr3_aa: CAWRGIYGYTF